The clone carrying this TCR beta chain is a singleton in its sample. The antigen is undetermined. These data belong to a study of T cells after yellow fever vaccination. One entry per CDR3 protein results from TCRdb running MiXCR on the 5' RACE reads. The sample records some 560,000 distinct CDR3 sequences, 15% to 20% being singletons. Study findings and constraints: Once the booster was given, most primary-vaccination clones reappeared, at about 95% for CD4 and 88% for CD8. The study noted that FACS-sorted repertoires could contain abundant clonotypes contaminating from the bulk population. By day 5 rather than day 15, the secondary response had peaked, though it was weaker.

The sample here was PBMCs, taken 15 days after the yellow fever booster vaccination. This clonotype originated in a man aged 25 to 40 who received the YFV17D yellow fever vaccine.

CDR3 amino acids: CASSLRVLSNEQFF. In nucleotides, the CDR3 is TGCGCCAGCAGCTTGCGGGTTCTTTCGAATGAGCAGTTCTTC. This chain links TRBV5-1 with TRBJ2-1; D is unclear. The germline gives CDR1 SGHRS, CDR2 YFSETQ. The CDR3 consists of 14 residues. Between the trimmed V and J ends, which lost 1 base and 7 bases, there was a span of 12 bases.